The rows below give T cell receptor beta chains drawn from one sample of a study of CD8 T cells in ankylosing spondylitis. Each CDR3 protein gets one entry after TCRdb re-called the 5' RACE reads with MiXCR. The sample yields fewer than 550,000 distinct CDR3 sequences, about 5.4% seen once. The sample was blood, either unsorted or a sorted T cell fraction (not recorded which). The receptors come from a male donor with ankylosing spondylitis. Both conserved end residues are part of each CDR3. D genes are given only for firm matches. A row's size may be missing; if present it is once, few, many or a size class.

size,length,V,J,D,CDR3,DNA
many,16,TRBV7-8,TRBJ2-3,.,CASSFLADRGTDTQYF,TGTGCCAGCAGCTTCCTAGCGGACAGAGGCACAGATACGCAGTATTTT
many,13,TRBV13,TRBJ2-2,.,CASSVTVTGELFF,TGTGCCAGCAGCGTGACAGTCACCGGGGAGCTGTTTTTT
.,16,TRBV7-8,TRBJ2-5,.,CASSWGGASGGETQYF,TGTGCCAGCAGCTGGGGGGGGGCTAGCGGAGGGGAGACCCAGTACTTC
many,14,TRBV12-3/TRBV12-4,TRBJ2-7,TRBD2,CASGSGGAAYEQYF,TGTGCCAGTGGAAGCGGGGGGGCTGCTTACGAGCAGTACTTC
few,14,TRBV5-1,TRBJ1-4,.,CASSQVALGEKLFF,TGCGCCAGCAGCCAGGTAGCCCTCGGTGAAAAACTGTTTTTT
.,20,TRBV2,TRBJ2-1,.,CASSELSSWTSDRFDNEQFF,TGTGCCAGCAGTGAACTAAGCTCCTGGACCTCGGACCGATTCGACAATGAGCAGTTCTTC
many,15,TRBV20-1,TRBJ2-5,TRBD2,CSARDRREGQETQYF,TGCAGTGCTAGAGATCGCCGGGAGGGCCAAGAGACCCAGTACTTC
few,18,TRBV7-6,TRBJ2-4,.,CASSRGARPEGAKNIQYF,TGTGCCAGCAGCCGAGGAGCTCGGCCGGAAGGGGCCAAAAACATTCAGTACTTC
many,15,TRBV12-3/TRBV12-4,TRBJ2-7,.,CASSFADEGTYEQYF,TGTGCCAGCAGTTTTGCGGACGAGGGTACGTACGAGCAGTACTTC
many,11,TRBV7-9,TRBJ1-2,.,CASTLWGGYTF,TGTGCCAGCACTCTCTGGGGTGGCTACACCTTC
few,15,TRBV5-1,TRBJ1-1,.,CASSLASGANTEAFF,TGCGCCAGCAGCTTGGCTTCAGGGGCCAACACTGAAGCTTTCTTT
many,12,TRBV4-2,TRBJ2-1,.,CASSQDRNEQFF,TGTGCCAGCAGCCAAGACCGCAATGAGCAGTTCTTC
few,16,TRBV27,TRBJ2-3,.,CASSFYRQASTDTQYF,TGTGCCAGCAGTTTTTATCGACAGGCTAGCACAGATACGCAGTATTTT
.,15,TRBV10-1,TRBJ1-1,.,CASSDTWGMNTEAFF,TGCGCCAGCAGTGATACCTGGGGGATGAACACTGAAGCTTTCTTT
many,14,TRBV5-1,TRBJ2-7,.,CASSLEGLGYEQYF,TGCGCCAGCAGCTTGGAAGGGTTGGGCTACGAGCAGTACTTC
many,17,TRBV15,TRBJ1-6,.,CATSRDLQGGVNSPLHF,TGTGCCACCAGCAGAGATTTACAGGGTGGCGTAAATTCACCCCTCCACTTT
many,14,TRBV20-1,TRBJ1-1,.,CSARDRAGNTEAFF,TGCAGTGCTAGAGACCGGGCGGGAAACACTGAAGCTTTCTTT
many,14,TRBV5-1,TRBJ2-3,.,CASSLASRTDTQYF,TGCGCCAGCAGCTTGGCTAGCCGCACAGATACGCAGTATTTT
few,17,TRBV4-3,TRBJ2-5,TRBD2,CASSQEPPSGSGETQYF,TGCGCCAGCAGCCAAGAACCGCCTAGCGGGAGTGGGGAGACCCAGTACTTC
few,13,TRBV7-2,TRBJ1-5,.,CASSREGYQPQHF,TGTGCCAGCAGCCGCGAGGGATATCAGCCCCAGCATTTT
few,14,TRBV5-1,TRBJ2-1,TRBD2,CASSPSGTSSEQFF,TGCGCCAGCAGCCCATCCGGGACTAGCAGTGAACAGTTCTTC
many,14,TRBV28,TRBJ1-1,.,CASRLGLMNTEAFF,TGTGCCAGCAGACTGGGCCTAATGAACACTGAAGCTTTCTTT
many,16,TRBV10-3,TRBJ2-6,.,CAISEWRGLGANVLTF,TGTGCCATCAGTGAGTGGCGGGGGCTCGGGGCCAACGTCCTGACTTTC
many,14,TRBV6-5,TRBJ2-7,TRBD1,CASSYSDRGYEQYF,TGTGCCAGCAGTTACTCGGACAGGGGCTACGAGCAGTACTTC
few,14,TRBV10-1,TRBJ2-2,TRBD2,CASGRDYGSGELFF,TGCGCCAGCGGCCGGGACTACGGGTCCGGGGAGCTGTTTTTT